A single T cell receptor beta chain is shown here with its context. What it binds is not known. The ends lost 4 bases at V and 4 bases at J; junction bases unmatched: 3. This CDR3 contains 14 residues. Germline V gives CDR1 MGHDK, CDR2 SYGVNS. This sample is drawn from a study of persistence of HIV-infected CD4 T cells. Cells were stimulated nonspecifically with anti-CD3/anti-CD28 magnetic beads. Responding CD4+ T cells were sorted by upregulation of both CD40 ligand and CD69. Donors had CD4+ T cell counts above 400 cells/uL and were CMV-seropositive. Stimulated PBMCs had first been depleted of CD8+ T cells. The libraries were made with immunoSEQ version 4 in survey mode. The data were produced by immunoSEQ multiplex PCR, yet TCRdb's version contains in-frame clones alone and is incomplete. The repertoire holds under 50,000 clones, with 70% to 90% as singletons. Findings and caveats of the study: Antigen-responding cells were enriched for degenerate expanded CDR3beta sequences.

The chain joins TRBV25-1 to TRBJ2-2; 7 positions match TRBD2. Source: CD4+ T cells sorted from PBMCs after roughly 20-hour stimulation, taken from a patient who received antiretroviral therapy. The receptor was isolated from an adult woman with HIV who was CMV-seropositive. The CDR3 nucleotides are TGTGCCAGCAGTGTGCCGGGAGGCACCGGGGAGCTGTTTTTT. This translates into CASSVPGGTGELFF.